This TCR beta chain was recovered during a study of vaccination and CD4 T cells after COVID-19. Treatment given: roughly 11-day PBMC culture with coronavirus spike peptide pools or control peptides (ViraFEST assay). J lost 5 bases, V lost 4 bases, and 3 bases had no gene match. The CDR3 covers 15 residues. Per the germline V gene, CDR1 is KGHDR and CDR2 is SFDVKD. About this clonotype itself: Its specificity is not known.

Cultured CD4+ T-cell DNA underwent Oncomine TCR Beta short-read sequencing. TCRdb independently ran MiXCR on the PCR reads; one entry per CDR3 protein. The sample consists of about 17,000 distinct CDR3 sequences, approximately 55% of them appearing once. Sequencing was carried out using CD4+ T cells from blood, cultured in vitro. This rearrangement joins TRBV24-1 to TRBJ2-1; 11 bases align to TRBD2. This receptor was taken from a human donor who had recovered from COVID-19. The CDR3 region is CATSDPGLADNEQFF. In DNA, the CDR3 is TGTGCCACCAGTGACCCGGGACTAGCGGACAATGAGCAGTTCTTC.